What follows is one TCR beta chain and its context. TCRdb's copy holds only in-frame clones and misses some; the assay was immunoSEQ multiplex PCR. The sample contains about 1 million clones, 65% to 75% of which appear only once. The CDR3 is made up of 15 amino acids. V dropped 5 bases and J dropped 4; count of bases not matched to a gene: 8. Germline V gene lookup returns CDR1 SGHDN and CDR2 FVKESK. The data are from a study of shared clonotypes between healthy human individuals. The sample consisted of memory CD4+ T cells sorted from blood. Subset in this sample: CD45RA-negative fraction. This clonotype was sampled from a man younger than 35 in good health. The rearrangement links TRBV14 to TRBJ2-5; 9 nucleotides line up with TRBD1. The CDR3 protein is CASSEGQGYGETQYF. Here the CDR3 DNA reads TGTGCCAGCAGCGAGGGACAGGGATACGGAGAGACCCAGTACTTC.